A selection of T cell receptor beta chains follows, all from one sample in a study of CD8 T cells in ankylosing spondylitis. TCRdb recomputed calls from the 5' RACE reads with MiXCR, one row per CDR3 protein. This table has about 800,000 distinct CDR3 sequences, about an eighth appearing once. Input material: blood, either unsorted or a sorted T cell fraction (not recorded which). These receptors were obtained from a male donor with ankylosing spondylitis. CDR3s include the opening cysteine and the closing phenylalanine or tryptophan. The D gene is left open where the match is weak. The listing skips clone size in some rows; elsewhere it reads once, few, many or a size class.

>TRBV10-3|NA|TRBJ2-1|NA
TGTGCCATCAGTGATTCAACAGGGAGTTTGACCTACAATGAGCAGTTCTTC
CAISDSTGSLTYNEQFF
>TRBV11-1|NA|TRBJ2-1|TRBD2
TGTGCCAGCAGCTTAGTAAAGCTAGCGGGAGGCCGGAGGGTTGAGCAGTTCTTC
CASSLVKLAGGRRVEQFF
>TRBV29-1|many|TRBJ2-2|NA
TGCAGCGTTGCTCAGGAAATCAACACCGGGGAGCTGTTTTTT
CSVAQEINTGELFF
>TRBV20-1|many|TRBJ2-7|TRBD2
TGCAGTGCCTATAGCGGGAGGGCGGAAGAGCAGTACTTC
CSAYSGRAEEQYF
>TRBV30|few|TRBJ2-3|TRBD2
TGTGCCTGGAGTCAGGGCGGGAGTGGAGATACGCAGTATTTT
CAWSQGGSGDTQYF
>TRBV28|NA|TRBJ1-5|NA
TGTGCCAGCAGTTTAGCCCGATGGGGGATGAGCAATCAGCCCCAGCATTTT
CASSLARWGMSNQPQHF
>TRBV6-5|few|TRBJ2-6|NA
TGTGCCAGCAGTTCCACACCTGGGGCCAACGTCCTGACTTTC
CASSSTPGANVLTF
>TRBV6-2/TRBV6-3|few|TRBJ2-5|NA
TGTGCCAGCAGTTATAGAAAAGAGACCCAGTACTTC
CASSYRKETQYF
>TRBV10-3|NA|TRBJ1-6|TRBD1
TGTGCCATCAGATCGGACAGGAGCTCCTATAATTCACCCCTCCACTTT
CAIRSDRSSYNSPLHF
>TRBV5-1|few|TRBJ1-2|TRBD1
TGCGCCAGCAGCTTAGGGACAGGCCAAGCGGCGGGCGGCTACACCTTC
CASSLGTGQAAGGYTF
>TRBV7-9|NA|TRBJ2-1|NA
TGTGCCAGCAGCTCCGGGGTGGGTAGTAATGAGCAGTTCTTC
CASSSGVGSNEQFF
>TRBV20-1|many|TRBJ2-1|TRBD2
TGCAGTGGAATAGCGGGGGGCCTGACCTACAATGAGCAGTTCTTC
CSGIAGGLTYNEQFF
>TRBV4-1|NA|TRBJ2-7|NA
TGCGCCAGCAGCCAAGTTAGGGGAGATATCTACGAGCAGTACTTC
CASSQVRGDIYEQYF
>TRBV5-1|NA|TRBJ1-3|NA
TGCGCCAGCAGTGGGGGTTCAGATGGGAACACCATATATTTT
CASSGGSDGNTIYF
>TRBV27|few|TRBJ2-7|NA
TGTGCCAGCAGTTTTCAGGGAGTATCGGTCTATGGCTACGAGCAGTACTTC
CASSFQGVSVYGYEQYF
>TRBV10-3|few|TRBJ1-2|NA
TGTGCCATCAGCCTCAGGGGAGGGGTGGATGGCTACACCTTC
CAISLRGGVDGYTF
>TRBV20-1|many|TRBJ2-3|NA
TGCAGTGCTAGTTTGGGTACGCAGTATTTT
CSASLGTQYF
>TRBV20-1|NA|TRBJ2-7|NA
TGCAGTGCTAGAGTCAGGGAGTACGAGCAGTACTTC
CSARVREYEQYF
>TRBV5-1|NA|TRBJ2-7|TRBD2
TGCGCCAGCAGTCTCCGGGGGGACGGAGCTGGCGAGCAGTACTTC
CASSLRGDGAGEQYF
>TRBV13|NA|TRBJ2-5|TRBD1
TGTGCCAGCAGCTCCGGGACAGGGGGCGGAGAGACCCAGTACTTC
CASSSGTGGGETQYF
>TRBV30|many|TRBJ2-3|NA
TGTGCCTGGAGGGGGGAAGCCAGCACAGATACGCAGTATTTT
CAWRGEASTDTQYF
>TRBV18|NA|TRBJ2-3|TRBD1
TGTGCCAGCTCACACTACAGGGGCGGCACAGATACGCAGTATTTT
CASSHYRGGTDTQYF
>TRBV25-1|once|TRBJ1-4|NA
TGTGCCAGCAGTGATTGGACTAATGAAAAACTGTTTTTT
CASSDWTNEKLFF
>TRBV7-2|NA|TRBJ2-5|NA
TGTGCCAGCAGCTTAGCAATGGGCCAAGAGACCCAGTACTTC
CASSLAMGQETQYF
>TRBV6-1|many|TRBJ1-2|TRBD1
TGTGCCAGCAACCGACAGGGGATTGATGGCTACACCTTC
CASNRQGIDGYTF
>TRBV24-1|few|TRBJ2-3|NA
TGTGCCACCAGTGAGGGCGACGGTCTCACAGATACGCAGTATTTT
CATSEGDGLTDTQYF
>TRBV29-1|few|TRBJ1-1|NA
TGCAGCGTTTCCACATATAACTCAGGGGACACTGAAGCTTTCTTT
CSVSTYNSGDTEAFF
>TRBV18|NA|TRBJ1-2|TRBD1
TGTGCCAGCTCATCTTATAACAGGGGGCTCGGCTATGGCTACACCTTC
CASSSYNRGLGYGYTF
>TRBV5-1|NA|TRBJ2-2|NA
TGCGCCAGCAGCCCTAATCCGAACACCGGGGAGCTGTTTTTT
CASSPNPNTGELFF
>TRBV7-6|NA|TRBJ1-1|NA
TGTGCCAGCAGCTTAGTTTTGGCAGACATGAACACTGAAGCTTTCTTT
CASSLVLADMNTEAFF
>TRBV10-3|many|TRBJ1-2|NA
TGTGCCATCAGTGACCTAAAAAGGAGCTTC
CAISDLKRSF
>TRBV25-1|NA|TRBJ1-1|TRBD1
TGTGCCAGCATTCGACAGGGGGGCAGTCGGTTCGCTTTCTTT
CASIRQGGSRFAFF
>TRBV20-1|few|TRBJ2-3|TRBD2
TGCAGTGCTACTACTAGCGGGTACACAGATACGCAGTATTTT
CSATTSGYTDTQYF
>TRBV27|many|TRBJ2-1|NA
TGTGCCAGCAAGTTGGTTGGGACCAATGAGCAGTTCTTC
CASKLVGTNEQFF
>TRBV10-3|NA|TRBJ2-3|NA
TGTGCCATCAGTGAGTGGATGCCAAGCACAGATACGCAGTATTTT
CAISEWMPSTDTQYF
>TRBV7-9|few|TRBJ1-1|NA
TGTGCCAGCAGCTTAAAAATGGGACCCAACACTGAAGCTTTCTTT
CASSLKMGPNTEAFF
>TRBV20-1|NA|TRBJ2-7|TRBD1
TGCTGTGCTAGAAGCCCCCTTGCCGGGACAGGGGGTTACGAGCAGTACTTC
CCARSPLAGTGGYEQYF
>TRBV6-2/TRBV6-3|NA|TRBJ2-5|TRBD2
TGTGCCAGCAGACCTAGCGGGAGTGAGACCCAGTACTTC
CASRPSGSETQYF
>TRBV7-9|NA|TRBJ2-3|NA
TGTGCCAGCAGCTCTTTAGCGGCGCAGTATTTT
CASSSLAAQYF
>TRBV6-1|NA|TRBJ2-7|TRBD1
TGTGCCAGCAGAGGACAGGCGAGCTCCTACGAGCAGTACTTC
CASRGQASSYEQYF
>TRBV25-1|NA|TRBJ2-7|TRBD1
TGTGCCAGCAGTGACGACAGGGGGAGCTACGAGCAGTACTTC
CASSDDRGSYEQYF
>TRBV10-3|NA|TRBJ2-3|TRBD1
TGTGCCATCAGCAAACAGGGGACAAGCACAGATACGCAGTATTTT
CAISKQGTSTDTQYF
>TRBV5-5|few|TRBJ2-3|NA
TGTGCCAGCAGCTTGTCATGGGACACAGATACGCAGTATTTT
CASSLSWDTDTQYF
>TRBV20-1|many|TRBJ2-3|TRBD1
TGCAGTGCTAGCACCCCTGGACAGGGGGTTTCAGATACGCAGTATTTT
CSASTPGQGVSDTQYF
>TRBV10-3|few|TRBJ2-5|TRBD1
TGTGCCATCAGTGGGACAGGCATGAGGGAGACCCAGTACTTC
CAISGTGMRETQYF
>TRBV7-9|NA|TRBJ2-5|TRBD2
TGTGCCAGCAGCAGAACTAGCGGGGGGGCCCCGAAGACCCAGTACTTC
CASSRTSGGAPKTQYF
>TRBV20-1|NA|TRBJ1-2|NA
TGCAGTGCCCAGTCCTCCTATGGCTACACCTTC
CSAQSSYGYTF
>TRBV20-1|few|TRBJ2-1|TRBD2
TGCAGTGCCCGGCGTGTGGCGGGAGGGTACAATGAGCAGTTCTTC
CSARRVAGGYNEQFF
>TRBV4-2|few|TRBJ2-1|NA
TGTGCCAGCAGCGCGAAGATGGCTCCAAGCTCCTACAATGAGCAGTTCTTC
CASSAKMAPSSYNEQFF
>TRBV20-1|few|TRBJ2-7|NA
TGCAGTGCTCGAGGGAACAGGGGGGGAGTCTACGAGCAGTACTTC
CSARGNRGGVYEQYF
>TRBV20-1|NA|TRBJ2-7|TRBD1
TGCAGTGCCCCCCGCGCGGGACAGGGCCGCTTTTACTCCTACGAGCAGTACTTC
CSAPRAGQGRFYSYEQYF
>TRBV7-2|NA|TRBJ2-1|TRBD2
TGTGCCAGCAGCCCTAGACTAGCGGGGGGATCCAACCAGTTCTTC
CASSPRLAGGSNQFF
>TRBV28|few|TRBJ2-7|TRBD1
TGTGCCAGCACGGAAGGACAGGGAGGCTCCTACGAGCAGTACTTC
CASTEGQGGSYEQYF
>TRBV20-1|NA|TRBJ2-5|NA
TGCAGTGCTAGATGGACGGGGCGCGGTGAGACCCAGTACTTC
CSARWTGRGETQYF
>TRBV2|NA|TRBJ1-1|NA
TGTGCCAGCAGGCACTACCTCCTAACAGGCGGTGAAGCTTTCTTT
CASRHYLLTGGEAFF
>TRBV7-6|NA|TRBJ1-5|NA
TGTGCCAGCAGCAGTGTGGGGCGCTATAGCAATCAGCCCCAGCATTTT
CASSSVGRYSNQPQHF
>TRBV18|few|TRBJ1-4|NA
TGTGCCAGCTCACCAACGGGGGGGTACGGAAAACTGTTTTTT
CASSPTGGYGKLFF
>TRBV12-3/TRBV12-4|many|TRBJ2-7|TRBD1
TGTGCCAGCAGCCGGGACAGGGGCGAGCAGTACTTC
CASSRDRGEQYF
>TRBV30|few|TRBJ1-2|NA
TGTGCCTGGAGAACAGGGAATTATGGCTACACCTTC
CAWRTGNYGYTF